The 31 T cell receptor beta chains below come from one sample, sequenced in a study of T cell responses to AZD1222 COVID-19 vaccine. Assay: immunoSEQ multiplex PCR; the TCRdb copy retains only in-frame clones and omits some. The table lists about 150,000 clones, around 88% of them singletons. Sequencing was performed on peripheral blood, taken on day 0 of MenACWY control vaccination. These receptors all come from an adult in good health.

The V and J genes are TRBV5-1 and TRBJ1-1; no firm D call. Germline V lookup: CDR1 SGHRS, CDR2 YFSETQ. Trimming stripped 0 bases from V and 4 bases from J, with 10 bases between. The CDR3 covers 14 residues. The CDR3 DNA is TGCGCCAGCAGCTTGGGGGGAAGCGGCACTGAAGCTTTCTTT. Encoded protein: CASSLGGSGTEAFF.

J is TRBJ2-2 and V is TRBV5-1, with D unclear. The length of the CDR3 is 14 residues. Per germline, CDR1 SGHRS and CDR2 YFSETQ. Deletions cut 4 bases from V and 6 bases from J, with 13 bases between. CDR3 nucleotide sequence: TGCGCCAGCAGCCTCCCGGCTGTGTCCGGGGAGCTGTTTTTT. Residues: CASSLPAVSGELFF.

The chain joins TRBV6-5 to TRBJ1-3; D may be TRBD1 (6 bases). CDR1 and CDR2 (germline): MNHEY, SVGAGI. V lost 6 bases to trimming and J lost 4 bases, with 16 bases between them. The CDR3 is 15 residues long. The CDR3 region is CASSQRQAGGNTIYF. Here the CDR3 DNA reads TGTGCCAGCAGCCAGAGACAGGCGGGAGGAAACACCATATATTTT.

The CDR3 DNA reads as TGTGCCAGCAGTTACGGGGATACGCAGTATTTT. It translates to CASSYGDTQYF. The V call is TRBV6-5, the J call TRBJ2-3; D unclear. CDR1 is MNHEY and CDR2 is SVGAGI in the germline V gene. This CDR3 region has 11 residues. The V gene lost 2 bases and the J gene lost 6 bases, with 3 bases spanning the gap.

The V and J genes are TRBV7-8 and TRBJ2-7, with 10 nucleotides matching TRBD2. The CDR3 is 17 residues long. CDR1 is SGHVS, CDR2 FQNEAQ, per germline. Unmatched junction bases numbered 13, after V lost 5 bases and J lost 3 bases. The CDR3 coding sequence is TGTGCCAGCAGCCTCCGGGGAGCGGGAGGGGGAGTCTACGAGCAGTACTTC. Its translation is CASSLRGAGGGVYEQYF.

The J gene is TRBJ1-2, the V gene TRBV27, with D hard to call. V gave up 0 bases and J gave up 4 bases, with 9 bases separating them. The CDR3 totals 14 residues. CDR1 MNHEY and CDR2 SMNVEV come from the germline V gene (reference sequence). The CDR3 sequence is CASSLSWEGYGYTF. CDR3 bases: TGTGCCAGCAGTTTATCGTGGGAGGGCTATGGCTACACCTTC.

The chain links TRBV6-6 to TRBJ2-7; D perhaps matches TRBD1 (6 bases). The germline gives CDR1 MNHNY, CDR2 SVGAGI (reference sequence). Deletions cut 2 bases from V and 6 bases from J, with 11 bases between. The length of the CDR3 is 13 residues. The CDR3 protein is CASSYEWGREQYF. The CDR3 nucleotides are TGTGCCAGCAGTTACGAATGGGGGCGCGAGCAGTACTTC.

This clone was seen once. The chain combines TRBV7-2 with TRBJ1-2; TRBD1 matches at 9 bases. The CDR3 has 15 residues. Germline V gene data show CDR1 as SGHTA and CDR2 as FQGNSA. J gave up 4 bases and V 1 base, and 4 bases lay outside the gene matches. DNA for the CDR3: TGTGCCAGCAGCTTAGTGGGGACAGGGATCTATGGCTACACCTTC. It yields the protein CASSLVGTGIYGYTF. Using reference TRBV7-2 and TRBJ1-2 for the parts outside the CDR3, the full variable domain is GAGVSQSPSNKVTEKGKDVELRCDPISGHTALYWYRQSLGQGLEFLIYFQGNSAPDKSGLPSDRFSAERTGGSVSTLTIQRTQQEDSAVYLCASSLVGTGIYGYTFGSGTRLTVV.

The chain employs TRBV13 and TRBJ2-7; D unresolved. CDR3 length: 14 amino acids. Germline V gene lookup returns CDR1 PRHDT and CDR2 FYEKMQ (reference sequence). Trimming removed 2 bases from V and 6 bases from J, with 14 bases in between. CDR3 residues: CASSLRFQVGEQYF. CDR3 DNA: TGTGCCAGCAGCTTACGTTTCCAGGTCGGCGAGCAGTACTTC.

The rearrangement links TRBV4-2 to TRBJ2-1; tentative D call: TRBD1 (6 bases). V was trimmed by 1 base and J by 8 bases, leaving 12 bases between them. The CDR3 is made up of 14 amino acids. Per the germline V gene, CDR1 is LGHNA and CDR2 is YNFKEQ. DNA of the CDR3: TGTGCCAGCAGCCAAGCCATACAGGGCGATGAGCAGTTCTTC. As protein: CASSQAIQGDEQFF.

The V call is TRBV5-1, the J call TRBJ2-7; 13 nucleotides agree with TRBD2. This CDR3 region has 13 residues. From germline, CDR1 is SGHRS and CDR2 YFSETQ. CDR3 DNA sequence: TGCGCCAGCAGCCCCGCGACTAGCGGGAGGAAGAACGTC. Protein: CASSPATSGRKNV.

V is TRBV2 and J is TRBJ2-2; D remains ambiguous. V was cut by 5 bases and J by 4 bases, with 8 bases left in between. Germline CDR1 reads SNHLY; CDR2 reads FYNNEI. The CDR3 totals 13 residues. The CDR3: CASSYSPTGELFF. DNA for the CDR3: TGTGCCAGCAGTTACAGTCCCACCGGGGAGCTGTTTTTT.

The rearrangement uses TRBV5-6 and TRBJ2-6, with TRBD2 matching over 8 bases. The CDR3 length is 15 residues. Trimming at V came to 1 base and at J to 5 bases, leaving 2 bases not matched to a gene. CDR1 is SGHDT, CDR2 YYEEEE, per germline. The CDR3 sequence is CASSLSGGRANVLTF. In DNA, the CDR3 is TGTGCCAGCAGCTTGAGCGGGGGCAGGGCCAACGTCCTGACTTTC.

CDR3 sequence reads: CASSYGFGRTNTGELFF. CDR3 sequence (DNA): TGTGCCAGCAGTTACGGATTTGGAAGGACGAACACCGGGGAGCTGTTTTTT. The chain carries TRBV6-2 or TRBV6-3 and TRBJ2-2, with no clear D. With 2 bases removed from V and 0 bases from J, the gap between germline ends came to 13 bases. Germline lookup yields CDR1 MNHEY and CDR2 SVGEGT. This CDR3 has 17 amino acids.

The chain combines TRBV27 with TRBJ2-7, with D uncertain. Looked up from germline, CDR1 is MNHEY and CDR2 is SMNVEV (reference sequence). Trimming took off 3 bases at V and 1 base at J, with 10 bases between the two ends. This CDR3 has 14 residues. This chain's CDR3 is CASSFGPPSYEQYF. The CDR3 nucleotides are TGTGCCAGCAGTTTTGGGCCACCTTCCTACGAGCAGTACTTC.

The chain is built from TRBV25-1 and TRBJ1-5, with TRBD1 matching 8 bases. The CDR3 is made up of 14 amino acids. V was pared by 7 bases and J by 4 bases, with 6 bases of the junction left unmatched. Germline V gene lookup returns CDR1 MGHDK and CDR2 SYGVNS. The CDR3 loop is CASITTGVNQPQHF. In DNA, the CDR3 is TGTGCCAGCATTACGACAGGGGTGAATCAGCCCCAGCATTTT.

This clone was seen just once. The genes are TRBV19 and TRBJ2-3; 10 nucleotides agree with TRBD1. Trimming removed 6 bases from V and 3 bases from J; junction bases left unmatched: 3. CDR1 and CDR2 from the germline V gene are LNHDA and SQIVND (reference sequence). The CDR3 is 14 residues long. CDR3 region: CASSDRGQTDTQYF. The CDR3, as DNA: TGTGCCAGTAGCGACAGGGGGCAAACAGATACGCAGTATTTT.

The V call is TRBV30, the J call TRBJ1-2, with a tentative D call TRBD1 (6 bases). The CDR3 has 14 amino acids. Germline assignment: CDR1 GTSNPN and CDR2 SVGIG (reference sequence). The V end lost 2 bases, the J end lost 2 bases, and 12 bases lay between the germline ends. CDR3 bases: TGTGCCTGGAGTCCGGGGGGCGCGAACTATGGCTACACCTTC. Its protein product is CAWSPGGANYGYTF.

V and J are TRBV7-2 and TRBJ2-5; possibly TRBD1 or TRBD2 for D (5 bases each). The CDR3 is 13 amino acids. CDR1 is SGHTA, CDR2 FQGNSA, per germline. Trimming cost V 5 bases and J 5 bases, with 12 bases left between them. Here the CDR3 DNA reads TGTGCCAGCAGCCCCGGGACGGGGGAGACCCAGTACTTC. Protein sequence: CASSPGTGETQYF.

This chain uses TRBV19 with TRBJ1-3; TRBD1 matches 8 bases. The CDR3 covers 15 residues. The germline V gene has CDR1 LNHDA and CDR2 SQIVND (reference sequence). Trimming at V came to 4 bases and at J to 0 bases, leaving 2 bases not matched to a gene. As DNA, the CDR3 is TGTGCCAGTAGTACGGGGACAGGCTCTGGAAACACCATATATTTT. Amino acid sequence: CASSTGTGSGNTIYF.

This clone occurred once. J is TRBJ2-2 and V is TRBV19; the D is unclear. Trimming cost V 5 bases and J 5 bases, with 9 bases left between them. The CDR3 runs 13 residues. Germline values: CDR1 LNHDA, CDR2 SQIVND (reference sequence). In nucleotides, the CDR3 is TGTGCCAGTAGTGAAGGGCTGACCGGGGAGCTGTTTTTT. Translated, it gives CASSEGLTGELFF.

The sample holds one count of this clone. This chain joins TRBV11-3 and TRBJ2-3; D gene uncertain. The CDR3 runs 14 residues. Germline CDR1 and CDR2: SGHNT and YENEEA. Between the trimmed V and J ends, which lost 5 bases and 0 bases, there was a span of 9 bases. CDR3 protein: CASSPAFSTDTQYF. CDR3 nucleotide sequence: TGTGCCAGCAGCCCTGCGTTTAGCACAGATACGCAGTATTTT.

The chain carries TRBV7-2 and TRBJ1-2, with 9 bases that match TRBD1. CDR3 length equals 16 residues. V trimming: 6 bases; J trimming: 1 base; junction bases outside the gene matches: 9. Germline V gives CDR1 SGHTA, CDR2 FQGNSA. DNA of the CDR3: TGTGCCAGCAGTAGGACAGGGGACCCCTTTAACTATGGCTACACCTTC. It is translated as CASSRTGDPFNYGYTF. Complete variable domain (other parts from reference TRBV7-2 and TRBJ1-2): GAGVSQSPSNKVTEKGKDVELRCDPISGHTALYWYRQSLGQGLEFLIYFQGNSAPDKSGLPSDRFSAERTGGSVSTLTIQRTQQEDSAVYLCASSRTGDPFNYGYTFGSGTRLTVV.

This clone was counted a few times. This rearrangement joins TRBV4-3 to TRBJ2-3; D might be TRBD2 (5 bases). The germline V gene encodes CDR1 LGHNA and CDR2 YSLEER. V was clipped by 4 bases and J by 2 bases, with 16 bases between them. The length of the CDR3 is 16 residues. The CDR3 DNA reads TGCGCCAGCAGCCTACATTCCCGGGAAAACACAGATACGCAGTATTTT. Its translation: CASSLHSRENTDTQYF.

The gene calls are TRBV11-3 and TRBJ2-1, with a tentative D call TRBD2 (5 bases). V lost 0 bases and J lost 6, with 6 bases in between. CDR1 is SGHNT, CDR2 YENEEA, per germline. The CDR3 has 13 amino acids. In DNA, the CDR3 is TGTGCCAGCAGCTTAGACACTAGCAATGAGCAGTTCTTC. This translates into CASSLDTSNEQFF.

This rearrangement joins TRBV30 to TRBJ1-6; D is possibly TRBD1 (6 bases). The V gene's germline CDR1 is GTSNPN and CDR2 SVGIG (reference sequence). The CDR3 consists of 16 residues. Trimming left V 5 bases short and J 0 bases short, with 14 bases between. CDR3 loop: CAWGTGTYSYNSPLHF. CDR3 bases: TGTGCCTGGGGGACCGGGACATACTCCTATAATTCACCCCTCCACTTT. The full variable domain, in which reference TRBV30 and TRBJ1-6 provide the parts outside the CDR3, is SQTIHQWPATLVQPVGSPLSLECTVEGTSNPNLYWYRQAAGRGLQLLFYSVGIGQISSEVPQNLSASRPQDRQFILSSKKLLLSDSGFYLCAWGTGTYSYNSPLHFGNGTRLTVT.

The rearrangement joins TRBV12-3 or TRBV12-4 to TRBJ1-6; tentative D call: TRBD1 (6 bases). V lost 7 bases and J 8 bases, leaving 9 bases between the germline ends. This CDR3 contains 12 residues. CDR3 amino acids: CASKGEDSPLHF. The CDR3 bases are TGTGCCAGCAAGGGGGAGGATTCACCCCTCCACTTT.

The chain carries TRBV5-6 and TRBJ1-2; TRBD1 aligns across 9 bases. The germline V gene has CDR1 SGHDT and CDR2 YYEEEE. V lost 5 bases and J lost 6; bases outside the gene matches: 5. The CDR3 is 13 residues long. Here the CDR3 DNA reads TGTGCCAGCAGAGTAGGACAGGGGCATGGCTACACCTTC. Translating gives CASRVGQGHGYTF.

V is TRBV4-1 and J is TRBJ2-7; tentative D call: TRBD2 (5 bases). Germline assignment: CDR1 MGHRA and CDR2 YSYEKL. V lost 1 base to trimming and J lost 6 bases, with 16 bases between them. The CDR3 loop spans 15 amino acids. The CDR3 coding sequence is TGCGCCAGCAGCCAAGGTGCTCTAGCTGCTGGCGAGCAGTACTTC. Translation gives CASSQGALAAGEQYF.

For the CDR3, the DNA is TGTGCCAGCAGCCCGGGACAGAGCCTTTTAGGCGAGCAGTACTTC. This encodes CASSPGQSLLGEQYF. J is TRBJ2-7 and V is TRBV5-4, with 7 bases aligning to TRBD1. V dropped 4 bases and J dropped 6; count of bases not matched to a gene: 13. The germline gives CDR1 SGHNT, CDR2 YYREEE (reference sequence). The CDR3 is 15 amino acids.

The CDR3 bases are TGTGCCAGCAGTTACTCGGGCCTGACCTATGGCTACACCTTC. As protein: CASSYSGLTYGYTF. The V and J genes are TRBV6-5 and TRBJ1-2; the D is unclear. V was cut by 0 bases and J by 4 bases, with 9 bases left in between. The CDR3 is made up of 14 amino acids. In germline, CDR1 is MNHEY, CDR2 SVGAGI.